The TCR beta chain described here comes from a study of T cell changes during pregnancy in multiple sclerosis. Sequencing was performed with immunoSEQ multiplex PCR; in TCRdb, only in-frame clones are kept and a portion is missing. Among 70,000 to 80,000 clones listed, around nine tenths were seen once. CDR1 and CDR2 from the germline V gene are SGHTA and FQGNSA. V trimming: 3 bases; J trimming: 6 bases; junction bases outside the gene matches: 3. The CDR3 runs 14 residues. The sequenced sample was peripheral blood, obtained after pregnancy. This chain connects TRBV7-2 to TRBJ2-3, with 10 positions matching TRBD1. This sequence originates from a female donor in good health, enrolled as a control in a pregnancy study. The CDR3 sequence is CASSFDRGPDTQYF. The CDR3 bases are TGTGCCAGCAGCTTTGACAGGGGGCCCGATACGCAGTATTTT.